The clone carrying this T cell receptor (beta chain) is a singleton in its sample. The sample is drawn from a study of early stage breast cancer tumors. The CDR3 runs 16 residues. J was trimmed by 1 base and V by 0 bases; bases with no gene match: 6. CDR1 MGHDK and CDR2 SYGVNS come from the germline V gene. Clones were sequenced by immunoSEQ multiplex PCR, and TCRdb holds only the in-frame ones, with some missing. The sample lists fewer than 75,000 clones; more than 60% were seen once. The material sequenced was blood. The gene calls are TRBV25-1 and TRBJ2-7; 7 bases align to TRBD1. The receptor was derived from a person aged 30 to 39 with breast cancer. CDR3 sequence reads: CASSEYRGPGSYEQYF. DNA for the CDR3: TGTGCCAGCAGTGAATATAGGGGGCCTGGATCCTACGAGCAGTACTTC.